This entry features one T cell receptor (beta chain) sequence. Its cognate antigen is unknown. One end of the junction is discordant with germline, which a read error may explain. The sample is drawn from a study of shared clonotypes between healthy human individuals. Study overall: Aged between 18 and 49, the donors were a couple of women and a few men.

Sequencing was at deep level. Authors' processing steps: Filtering differed, since immunoSEQ gave only junction sequences and no quality scores. Only in-frame clones appear in the TCRdb table, and some are missing; sequencing was by immunoSEQ multiplex PCR. V and J calls and clone size are given by that table; D and trimming were obtained from the DNA. In the table there are some 1.4 million clones, roughly 95% of which are singletons. Study-level points and caveats: Generation probabilities of non-shared clonotypes were lower (relative to those shared by all four donors).

The CDR3 is made up of 15 amino acids. Per germline, CDR1 SSHAT and CDR2 FNYEAQ (reference sequence). The V gene is TRBV7-7, the J gene TRBJ2-2; tentative D call: TRBD2 (6 bases). This clonotype was obtained from a young man in good health. The sample was naive CD4+ T cells sorted from blood. This sample's subset: CD45RA+ positively selected. The CDR3 bases are TGTGCTAGCAGCCCCTCGGGAGTCAACACCGGGGAGCTGTTTTTT. Translation gives CASSPSGVNTGELFF.